This T cell receptor beta chain emerged from a study of long-term antiretroviral therapy in people with HIV. The study's findings and limits: In the period from the mid-2000s to the late 2010s, blood was collected, possibly under older ART regimens.

Participants living with HIV all received treatment in the United States. This CDR3 comprises 12 residues. The V end was cut by 5 bases, the J end by 3 bases, with 8 bases between. The germline V gene encodes CDR1 WNHNN and CDR2 SYGVQD (reference sequence). Researchers report immunoSEQ v3.0 was run at survey level. The method was immunoSEQ multiplex PCR; TCRdb's version includes in-frame clones alone and lacks a portion of them. The sample yields fewer than 35,000 clones, roughly 85% seen once. Points on this clone: As yet, its antigen is unknown. Other nucleotide sequences from this sample produce the same CDR3.

This clonotype was sampled from a man younger than 30 with HIV. The chain recombines TRBV10-1 with TRBJ2-7; the D gene could be TRBD1 or TRBD2 (5 bases each). The sequencing here drew on unsorted PBMCs, taken about 3.3 years after starting antiretroviral therapy. The CDR3, as DNA: TGCGCCAGCAGTAGTGGGGGCTACGAGCAGTACTTC. It encodes CASSSGGYEQYF.